The 21 T cell receptor beta chains given below trace back to one sample, sequenced in a study of glioma-infiltrating T cells. Using RNA template, CDR3s of TCR alpha and beta were amplified with iRepertoire arm-PCR. TCRdb reanalysed the multiplex PCR reads using MiXCR and keeps one entry per CDR3 protein. The sample comprises about 110,000 distinct CDR3 sequences, less than 30% of which are singletons, and about a third rests with the top ten. The specimen was glioma tissue, nonneoplastic brain tissue, or PBMCs (not recorded which). These receptors all come from a human donor with low-grade glioma or glioblastoma, undergoing nonglioma brain surgery, or in good health (not recorded which).

This clonotype came up many times. The rearrangement links TRBV29-1 to TRBJ1-2; D is uncertain. Between the trimmed V and J ends, which lost 7 bases and 8 bases, there was a span of 20 bases. Germline V CDR1 and CDR2: SQVTM, ANQGSEA. This CDR3 is 13 amino acids long. This CDR3 reads CSASPDALGGYTF. The CDR3 region has the DNA TGCAGCGCCTCGCCGGACGCTCTCGGAGGCTACACCTTC. Full variable domain (remainder filled in from reference TRBV29-1 and TRBJ1-2): SAVISQKPSRDICQRGTSLTIQCQVDSQVTMMFWYRQQPGQSLTLIATANQGSEATYESGFVIDKFPISRPNLTFSTLTVSNMSPEDSSIYLCSASPDALGGYTFGSGTRLTVV.

V and J are TRBV29-1 and TRBJ2-7, with D maybe TRBD2 (5 bases). CDR3 length: 14 amino acids. The germline V gene encodes CDR1 SQVTM and CDR2 ANQGSEA. Between the trimmed V and J ends, which lost 1 base and 3 bases, there was a span of 13 bases. CDR3 DNA sequence: TGCAGCGTTGAAGGGGCGGGTAGCTGCTACGAGCAGTACTTC. This gives the protein CSVEGAGSCYEQYF.

This clonotype came up many times. V and J are TRBV7-9 and TRBJ1-2; D is undetermined. The CDR3 spans 14 residues. CDR1 is SEHNR and CDR2 is FQNEAQ in the germline V gene (reference sequence). Trimming shortened V by 5 bases and J by 4 bases, and 14 bases separated the two germline ends. This chain's CDR3 is CASSLTTDGYGYTF. The CDR3 DNA follows: TGTGCCAGCAGCCTTACAACAGATGGCTATGGCTACACCTTC.

This clonotype showed up just a few times. This rearrangement joins TRBV29-1 to TRBJ1-5; 9 nucleotides line up with TRBD1. Germline values: CDR1 SQVTM, CDR2 ANQGSEA. V lost 6 bases to trimming and J lost 7 bases; unmatched junction nucleotides: 7. The CDR3 has 13 residues. CDR3 sequence reads: CSVGQGIRQPQHF. CDR3 sequence (DNA): TGCAGCGTCGGACAGGGGATAAGACAGCCCCAGCATTTT.

A word on this clonotype: Being one base from a much bigger clone, this may be a read error. This sequence joins TRBV6-4 and TRBJ1-2, with 7 bases aligning to TRBD1. Germline lookup yields CDR1 MRHNA and CDR2 SNTAGT. There are 15 residues in the CDR3. The CDR3 spells CASSPGTAPKYGYTF. As DNA, the CDR3 is TGTGCCAGCAGCCCCGGGACAGCACCTAAGTATGGCTACACCTTC.

On this clonotype: With a much larger clone just one base away, this may be a read error. V and J are TRBV4-3 and TRBJ2-5, with D possibly matching TRBD2 (6 bases). The germline V gene encodes CDR1 LGHNA and CDR2 YSLEER. This CDR3 spans 13 amino acids. The V end lost 4 bases, the J end lost 5 bases, and 11 bases lay between the germline ends. CDR3 sequence: CASSLKEGETQYF. CDR3 coding DNA: TGCGCCAGCAGCCTCAAGGAGGGGGAGACCCAGTACTTC.

On this clonotype itself: Since a much larger clone is just one base distant, this may be a read error. The chain recombines TRBV7-9 with TRBJ1-1; 7 bases agree with TRBD1. This CDR3 is 14 amino acids long. Germline-derived CDR1 and CDR2 are SEHNR and FQNEAQ (reference sequence). The CDR3 DNA follows: TGTGCCACCCTATCCGGGACAGCGAACACTGAAGATTTCTTT. Its translation: CATLSGTANTEDFF.

The chain uses TRBV6-6 and TRBJ2-7, with 8 bases matching TRBD1. CDR3 length: 14 residues. Looked up from germline, CDR1 is MNHNY and CDR2 is SVGAGI (reference sequence). V lost 10 bases to trimming and J lost 3 bases; unmatched junction nucleotides: 11. The CDR3 coding sequence is TGTGCCATCGGTAAAACAGGGGGTAGCTACGAGCAGTACTTC. The encoded protein is CAIGKTGGSYEQYF.

This chain joins TRBV28 and TRBJ2-7, with D possibly called TRBD1 or TRBD2 (5 bases each). The CDR3 loop spans 15 amino acids. CDR1 is MDHEN and CDR2 is SYDVKM in the germline V gene. V gave up 6 bases and J gave up 3 bases, with 18 bases separating them. CDR3 sequence (DNA): TGTGCCAGCAGCAACGCCGGGACCGATTACTACGAGCAGTACTTC. Residues: CASSNAGTDYYEQYF.

This clonotype was counted ten times or more. The V gene is TRBV29-1, the J gene TRBJ1-2; 7 bases align to TRBD1. Germline-derived CDR1 and CDR2 are SQVTM and ANQGSEA. The CDR3 extends over 12 amino acids. Trimming took 7 bases from V and 4 from J; bases not matched to a gene: 6. CDR3 protein: CSARDSSYGYTF. As DNA, the CDR3 is TGCAGCGCACGGGACAGCAGCTATGGCTACACCTTC.

This clonotype has a count of ten or more. V and J are TRBV19 and TRBJ2-5; the D is unclear. Germline V lookup: CDR1 LNHDA, CDR2 SQIVND (reference sequence). The CDR3 runs to 14 residues. Between the trimmed V and J ends, which lost 1 base and 4 bases, there was a span of 10 bases. The CDR3 DNA is TGTGCCAGTAGTATAGGGCTCATGGCAGAGACCCAGTACTTC. Protein sequence: CASSIGLMAETQYF.

The CDR3 region has the DNA TGTGCCAGCTCACCGCAAGCCGGGGGAAGCGTCGCAACTTTCTTT. This gives the protein CASSPQAGGSVATFF. This sequence joins TRBV18 and TRBJ1-1; TRBD1 might be the D (5 bases). CDR1 is KGHSH and CDR2 is LQKENI in the germline V gene. This CDR3 region has 15 residues. Trimming took off 3 bases at V and 12 bases at J, with 23 bases between the two ends.

The V call is TRBV6-5, the J call TRBJ1-5; D is possibly TRBD1 (5 bases). The germline V gene encodes CDR1 MNHEY and CDR2 SVGAGI. This CDR3 comprises 13 residues. V was trimmed by 6 bases and J by 13 bases, leaving 19 bases between them. CDR3 in amino acids: CASSLRVGQQQHF. The CDR3 DNA is TGTGCCAGCAGCCTCAGGGTCGGTCAGCAACAGCATTTT.

This clonotype showed up many times. The gene calls are TRBV7-2 and TRBJ2-1; D ambiguous. V lost 2 bases, J lost 0 bases, and 11 bases lay in between. There are 16 residues in the CDR3. Looked up from germline, CDR1 is SGHTA and CDR2 is FQGNSA. As DNA, the CDR3 is TGTGCCAGCAGCTTAAATCGGCGGAGCTCCTACAATGAGCAGTTCTTC. Amino acid sequence: CASSLNRRSSYNEQFF.

The table lists this clonotype with many counts. V and J are TRBV20-1 and TRBJ1-1, with D possibly matching TRBD1 (6 bases). Deletions cut 2 bases from V and 0 bases from J, with 13 bases between. Germline-derived CDR1 and CDR2 are DFQATT and SNEGSKA (reference sequence). The CDR3 sequence is 15 residues long. CDR3 residues: CSARSGGKMNTEAFF. The CDR3 DNA is TGCAGTGCTAGAAGCGGGGGCAAGATGAACACTGAAGCTTTCTTT.

In its sample, this clonotype was seen many times. The chain employs TRBV20-1 and TRBJ1-2; D is uncertain. The V gene's germline CDR1 is DFQATT and CDR2 SNEGSKA (reference sequence). CDR3 length: 11 amino acids. Trimming stripped 1 base from V and 7 bases from J, with 7 bases between. The CDR3 sequence is CSARGTGGYTF. Here the CDR3 DNA reads TGCAGTGCTAGAGGGACGGGTGGCTACACCTTC.

Comments on this clonotype: At one end, the junction sequence differs from germline, possibly due to a read error. The gene calls are TRBV9 and TRBJ2-1, with TRBD2 matching 11 bases. This CDR3 comprises 16 residues. Germline CDR1 and CDR2: SGDLS and YYNGEE. This chain's CDR3 is CTSSSRLAGNYNEQFF. In DNA form, the CDR3 reads TGTACCAGCAGCTCGCGACTAGCGGGGAACTACAATGAGCAGTTCTTC.

The table lists this clonotype with a few counts. The rearrangement uses TRBV11-2 and TRBJ1-1; possible D gene TRBD1, 5 bases. The V gene's germline CDR1 is SGHAT and CDR2 FQNNGV. This CDR3 region has 19 residues. V lost 1 base to trimming and J lost 0 bases, with 21 bases between them. CDR3 bases: TGTGCCAGCAGCTTAGTAGAGGGGTCGGGAGGGTTGATGAACACTGAAGCTTTCTTT. Its translation is CASSLVEGSGGLMNTEAFF. Looking up the rest from reference TRBV11-2 and TRBJ1-1 gives the full variable domain: EAGVAQSPRYKIIEKRQSVAFWCNPISGHATLYWYQQILGQGPKLLIQFQNNGVVDDSQLPKDRFSAERLKGVDSTLKIQPAKLEDSAVYLCASSLVEGSGGLMNTEAFFGQGTRLTVV.

CDR3 in amino acids: CASSVGGAGPYNEQFF. The CDR3 DNA follows: TGTGCCAGCAGCGTAGGAGGCGCGGGCCCCTACAATGAGCAGTTCTTC. V and J are TRBV9 and TRBJ2-1, with D maybe TRBD2 (5 bases). Trimming removed 0 bases at V and 2 bases at J, with 12 bases between. The CDR3 spans 16 residues. Germline CDR1 is SGDLS and CDR2 is YYNGEE.

On this clonotype itself: A much more abundant neighbour one base away suggests this may be a read error. It is likely a read error, because the conserved phenylalanine at the end of the CDR3 is missing. This chain connects TRBV28 to TRBJ1-2; D uncertain. With 2 bases removed from V and 0 bases from J, the gap between germline ends came to 1 base. In germline, CDR1 is MDHEN, CDR2 SYDVKM. The CDR3 has 12 residues. DNA for the CDR3: TGTGCCAGCAGTTTACCTAACTATGGCTACACCTAC. Amino acids: CASSLPNYGYTY.

This clonotype was recorded at least ten times. The chain uses TRBV20-1 and TRBJ2-1, with D maybe TRBD2 (6 bases). This CDR3 has 14 residues. Germline assignment: CDR1 DFQATT and CDR2 SNEGSKA (reference sequence). Trimming cost V 0 bases and J 2 bases, with 8 bases left between them. Here the CDR3 reads CSARDRGTYNEQFF. CDR3 DNA: TGCAGTGCTAGAGATCGGGGGACCTACAATGAGCAGTTCTTC.